This TCR beta chain is drawn from a study of T cell changes during pregnancy in multiple sclerosis. Between the trimmed V and J ends, which lost 1 base and 2 bases, there was a span of 4 bases. Germline CDR1 reads SGHNT; CDR2 reads YYREEE (reference sequence). This CDR3 contains 12 residues. This table comes from immunoSEQ multiplex PCR, and its TCRdb copy is limited to in-frame clones, with some not included. The data show 20,000 to 25,000 clones, roughly 90% seen once. The chain is built from TRBV5-4 and TRBJ2-7, with no clear D. The TCR comes from a female donor in good health, enrolled as a control in a pregnancy study. Sequenced material: CD8+ T cells from peripheral blood mononuclear cells, taken in the first trimester of pregnancy. CDR3 protein: CASSLSTYEQYF. CDR3 nucleotides: TGTGCCAGCAGCTTGTCTACCTACGAGCAGTACTTC.